The T cell receptor beta chain under discussion was sequenced for a study of graft-versus-host responses after intestinal transplantation. This clone was observed a single time. What it binds is not known. Profiling relied on immunoSEQ multiplex PCR, and the TCRdb table lists in-frame clones only, not all of them. The sample has 40,000 to 55,000 clones, roughly nine tenths seen once; the top ten hold under 0.65%. Per germline, CDR1 SGHTA and CDR2 FQGNSA. Trimming pared 2 bases from V and 0 bases from J, leaving 23 bases between. The CDR3 runs 19 residues. The TCR originated in a human donor who was the organ donor for an intestinal transplant. Specimen: unstimulated CD4+ T cells sorted from spleen or lymph node cells, collected before transplant. This sequence joins TRBV7-2 and TRBJ2-7, with D perhaps matching TRBD1 (6 bases). The CDR3 coding sequence is TGTGCCAGCAGCTTACGCCACAGGGCACCCAGCCTTAGCTCCTACGAGCAGTACTTC. This translates into CASSLRHRAPSLSSYEQYF.